Listed below are T cell receptor beta chains from one sample, sequenced in a study of response to subunit inactivated influenza vaccine. TCRdb re-derived calls from the RT-PCR reads in MiXCR, one entry per CDR3 protein. This sample has roughly 570,000 distinct CDR3 sequences, with 10% to 15% found just once. Sequencing used PBMCs from blood, obtained 35 to 45 days after vaccination. All receptors derive from a man aged 45-60 years who received an inactivated influenza vaccine. Each CDR3 is given with its conserved first and last residue. A D gene is named only where the DNA matches it firmly. Expanded clones get a size class; other rows say once, few or many, or leave the size out.

D gene	V gene	J gene	clone size	CDR3 protein	CDR3 DNA
TRBD2	TRBV7-2	TRBJ2-7	.	CASSWGLAGVEQYF	TGTGCCAGCAGCTGGGGACTAGCGGGGGTCGAGCAGTACTTC
.	TRBV4-3	TRBJ2-2	.	CASSADINYTGELFF	TGCGCCAGCAGCGCAGACATCAATTACACCGGGGAGCTGTTTTTT
TRBD1	TRBV5-1	TRBJ1-4	.	CASRTTGVDEKLFF	TGCGCCAGCAGGACGACAGGGGTGGATGAAAAACTGTTTTTT
.	TRBV5-1	TRBJ2-3	few	CASSRNDRDTQYF	TGCGCCAGCAGCAGGAATGATCGAGATACGCAGTATTTT
TRBD2	TRBV6-2/TRBV6-3	TRBJ2-3	few	CASTPPGLAAKRDTQYF	TGTGCCAGCACCCCGCCCGGACTAGCGGCCAAGCGTGATACGCAGTATTTT
.	TRBV7-2	TRBJ1-3	.	CASSLGPGGGNTIYF	TGTGCCAGCAGCTTAGGCCCGGGTGGGGGAAACACCATATATTTT
.	TRBV7-3	TRBJ2-1	few	CASSFLGPANEQFF	TGTGCCAGCAGCTTCCTGGGCCCAGCGAATGAGCAGTTCTTC
TRBD1	TRBV5-1	TRBJ1-6	few	CASNVDDRDNSPLHF	TGCGCCAGCAACGTTGATGACAGGGATAATTCACCCCTCCACTTT
TRBD1	TRBV20-1	TRBJ2-5	few	CSALTGGGETQYF	TGCAGTGCGCTAACAGGGGGCGGTGAGACCCAGTACTTC
.	TRBV5-1	TRBJ2-3	many	CASSHLIRRGPDTQYF	TGCGCCAGCAGCCATCTCATCCGTAGGGGCCCAGATACGCAGTATTTT
.	TRBV5-4	TRBJ2-1	.	CASRAQDGEQFF	TGTGCCAGCAGGGCGCAGGACGGTGAGCAGTTCTTC
.	TRBV28	TRBJ1-5	many	CASTPGGQPQHF	TGTGCCAGCACACCGGGGGGCCAGCCCCAGCATTTT
TRBD1	TRBV27	TRBJ1-6	few	CASSRQGYAVPLHF	TGTGCCAGCAGTAGACAGGGGTACGCCGTTCCCCTCCACTTT
.	TRBV4-1	TRBJ1-5	few	CASSQGGRRQPQHF	TGCGCCAGCAGCCAAGGAGGGCGGAGACAGCCCCAGCATTTT
TRBD2	TRBV7-2	TRBJ2-2	few	CASSLTSGGWAGELFF	TGTGCCAGCAGCTTAACCAGCGGGGGATGGGCCGGGGAGCTGTTTTTT
.	TRBV10-2	TRBJ1-1	many	CASRFQTENTEAFF	TGCGCCAGCAGATTCCAGACTGAGAACACTGAAGCTTTCTTT
.	TRBV4-3	TRBJ1-4	.	CASSQDPRQDEKLFF	TGCGCCAGCAGCCAAGACCCCCGACAAGATGAAAAACTGTTTTTT
.	TRBV7-9	TRBJ2-5	.	CASSLMGSELETQYF	TGTGCCAGCAGCTTAATGGGATCTGAGTTGGAGACCCAGTACTTC
.	TRBV14	TRBJ2-3	.	CASSSYREPEIDTQYF	TGTGCCAGCAGCTCTTACAGGGAGCCTGAGATTGATACGCAGTATTTT
.	TRBV3-1	TRBJ1-1	.	CASSQDRTPNTEAFF	TGTGCCAGCAGCCAAGATCGGACACCGAACACTGAAGCTTTCTTT
.	TRBV12-3/TRBV12-4	TRBJ2-7	.	CASRLLYEQYF	TGTGCCAGCAGGCTCCTGTACGAGCAGTACTTC
.	TRBV20-1	TRBJ1-2	few	CSATSNGVYGYTF	TGCAGTGCTACGAGCAATGGGGTCTATGGCTACACCTTC
TRBD1	TRBV4-2	TRBJ2-1	many	CASSQEGDRGPRRFF	TGTGCCAGCAGCCAAGAGGGAGACAGGGGGCCGAGGCGGTTCTTC
TRBD1	TRBV12-3/TRBV12-4	TRBJ2-3	.	CASTRDRGFGTQYF	TGTGCCAGCACTCGGGACAGGGGTTTCGGTACGCAGTATTTT
TRBD2	TRBV29-1	TRBJ2-1	.	CSVEVRLAGPRDEQFF	TGCAGCGTTGAAGTGAGACTAGCGGGACCCAGGGATGAGCAGTTCTTC
.	TRBV10-3	TRBJ2-7	few	CALGTASSYEQYF	TGTGCCCTAGGGACGGCTAGTTCCTACGAGCAGTACTTC
TRBD1	TRBV28	TRBJ1-2	.	CASTPPGQGAGGYTF	TGTGCCAGCACCCCACCGGGACAGGGGGCGGGGGGCTACACCTTC
.	TRBV20-1	TRBJ2-3	many	CSATWVGSADTQYF	TGCAGTGCTACGTGGGTAGGGTCCGCAGATACGCAGTATTTT
.	TRBV24-1	TRBJ2-2	few	CATSANGELFF	TGTGCCACCAGTGCAAACGGGGAGCTGTTTTTT
TRBD2	TRBV5-6	TRBJ2-1	.	CASSLVLAGGIRSSYNELFF	TGTGCCAGCAGCTTGGTACTAGCGGGGGGGATAAGAAGCTCCTACAATGAGCTGTTCTTC
.	TRBV11-2	TRBJ2-7	few	CASSFPRSMVGEQYF	TGTGCCAGCAGCTTTCCTAGAAGCATGGTCGGGGAGCAGTACTTC